Below are 29 T cell receptor beta chains sequenced from a single sample in a study of response to subunit inactivated influenza vaccine. TCRdb reprocessed the RT-PCR reads via MiXCR and lists one record per CDR3 protein. The data show roughly 570,000 distinct CDR3 sequences, with 12% to 15% seen just once and around 10% held by the top ten. The sequencing here drew on PBMCs from blood, taken 11 to 12 days after vaccination. Source of these receptors: a man aged 50 to 60 who received an inactivated influenza vaccine.

The V call is TRBV6-5, the J call TRBJ1-3, with TRBD1 as a possible D gene (5 bases). The germline gives CDR1 MNHEY, CDR2 SVGAGI. There are 14 residues in the CDR3. The germline V and J ends were trimmed by 5 bases and 4 bases, with 12 bases remaining between them. The CDR3 sequence is CASSNGAEGNTIYF. Here the CDR3 DNA reads TGTGCCAGCAGTAACGGGGCTGAAGGAAACACCATATATTTT.

This clonotype was counted ten times or more. V and J are TRBV27 and TRBJ2-2; the match to TRBD2 covers 11 bases. Germline V gives CDR1 MNHEY, CDR2 SMNVEV (reference sequence). The CDR3 covers 15 residues. The junction had 1 base not matched to a gene; V was cut back by 5 bases and J by 2 bases. CDR3 in DNA: TGTGCCAGCAGTGGGACTAGCGGAAACACCGGGGAGCTGTTTTTT. Translated: CASSGTSGNTGELFF.

This clonotype was seen more than once but under ten times. V usage is TRBV7-8 and J usage is TRBJ2-3, with 7 nucleotides matching TRBD2. CDR1 is SGHVS, CDR2 FQNEAQ, per germline. The CDR3 length is 14 residues. Germline trimming cut 4 bases from V and 1 base from J; bases unmatched to any gene: 2. CDR3 sequence (DNA): TGTGCCAGCAGCTCCCTAGCGGGCACAGATACGCAGTATTTT. This sequence encodes CASSSLAGTDTQYF.

This chain links TRBV4-1 with TRBJ2-7; D may be TRBD1 (6 bases). Germline V gene lookup returns CDR1 MGHRA and CDR2 YSYEKL. The CDR3 runs to 11 residues. V lost 1 base, J lost 11 bases, and 9 bases lay in between. The CDR3 reads CASSQGQVEYF. The CDR3 DNA sequence: TGCGCCAGCAGCCAAGGACAGGTCGAGTACTTC.

This clonotype was seen a few times. The chain carries TRBV7-2 and TRBJ1-3, with TRBD1 identical over 8 bases. With V trimmed by 3 bases and J by 2 bases, 3 bases remained unmatched. The CDR3 runs 15 residues. Germline assignment: CDR1 SGHTA and CDR2 FQGNSA. For the CDR3, the DNA is TGTGCCAGCAGCTTTCGGACAGGGCCTGGAAACACCATATATTTT. Translation: CASSFRTGPGNTIYF.

The chain has TRBV7-2 and TRBJ2-7; no definite D call. The germline V gene has CDR1 SGHTA and CDR2 FQGNSA. V was trimmed by 2 bases and J by 2 bases, leaving 7 bases between them. The CDR3 has 13 amino acids. The DNA of the CDR3 is TGTGCCAGCAGCTTAATACCGGCCTACGAGCAGTACTTC. This encodes CASSLIPAYEQYF.

The table lists this clonotype with a few counts. The chain carries TRBV6-1 and TRBJ2-1; D uncertain. The CDR3 length is 15 residues. V shed 0 bases and J shed 1 base, with 7 bases lying between them. CDR1 is MNHNS, CDR2 SASEGT, per germline. The CDR3, as DNA: TGTGCCAGCAGTGAAGCTGGAGAATCCTACAATGAGCAGTTCTTC. It specifies CASSEAGESYNEQFF.

In DNA, the CDR3 is TGTGCCAGCAGCTTGGATGCAGCCAACACCGGGGAGCTGTTTTTT. Protein sequence: CASSLDAANTGELFF. This rearrangement joins TRBV5-8 to TRBJ2-2; the D is unclear. This CDR3 spans 15 amino acids. V dropped 0 bases and J dropped 2 bases, with 8 bases sitting between them. Germline V lookup: CDR1 SGHTS, CDR2 YDEGEE.

This clonotype was seen more than once but under ten times. The chain joins TRBV20-1 to TRBJ1-3; 7 positions agree with TRBD1. With 5 bases clipped from V and 4 bases from J, the junction kept 8 bases outside the gene matches. The germline gives CDR1 DFQATT, CDR2 SNEGSKA (reference sequence). This CDR3 contains 14 residues. CDR3 bases: TGCAGTGCTGCCCAGGGGGAAAGGGGAAACACCATATATTTT. Amino acid sequence: CSAAQGERGNTIYF.

This clonotype was recorded a few times. Germline is not matched at one junction end, which may reflect a read error. This sequence joins TRBV15 and TRBJ2-7; D remains unclear. Germline V CDR1 and CDR2: LNHNV, YYDKDF (reference sequence). The CDR3 is 11 residues long. Here the CDR3 DNA reads TGTGCCACCAGCAGAGACCAAGATTGGTCTTTC. Its translation is CATSRDQDWSF.

J is TRBJ1-1 and V is TRBV5-1, with TRBD1 matching over 8 bases. Losses at the gene ends were 5 bases for V and 0 bases for J; bases not matched to a gene: 6. This CDR3 contains 15 residues. CDR1 and CDR2 from the germline V gene are SGHRS and YFSETQ. The CDR3: CASRARTGMNTEAFF. CDR3 in DNA: TGCGCCAGCAGGGCAAGGACAGGGATGAACACTGAAGCTTTCTTT.

This sequence joins TRBV29-1 and TRBJ2-1; tentative D call: TRBD2 (6 bases). The CDR3 runs to 14 residues. V lost 7 bases and J 7 bases, leaving 20 bases between the germline ends. Germline CDR1 is SQVTM and CDR2 is ANQGSEA. DNA of the CDR3: TGCAGCGGAACGGGACTGCAGTGGAGGAATGAGCAGTTCTTC. As protein: CSGTGLQWRNEQFF.

The genes are TRBV27 and TRBJ2-7, with 7 bases identical to TRBD1. Germline V gives CDR1 MNHEY, CDR2 SMNVEV (reference sequence). Trimming removed 5 bases from V and 5 bases from J; junction bases left unmatched: 12. This CDR3 is 15 amino acids long. The CDR3 DNA reads TGTGCCAGCAGTCCGACGACAGGGTGGGCAAACGAGCAGTACTTC. The encoded protein is CASSPTTGWANEQYF.

Ten or more counts support this clonotype. The chain recombines TRBV30 with TRBJ1-2; no firm D call. V was pared by 1 base and J by 2 bases, with 2 bases between. The germline CDR1 and CDR2 sequences are GTSNPN and SVGIG (reference sequence). This CDR3 is 11 amino acids long. CDR3 in amino acids: CAWSENYGYTF. The CDR3 DNA reads as TGTGCCTGGAGTGAAAACTATGGCTACACCTTC.

About this clonotype itself: This may come from a read error, since a much larger clone is one base off. The CDR3 region is CATGRREDTQYF. The CDR3 DNA is TGTGCCACCGGCAGGAGAGAAGATACGCAGTATTTT. The chain has TRBV15 and TRBJ2-3; D unresolved. CDR3 length: 12 residues. Germline V gene data show CDR1 as LNHNV and CDR2 as YYDKDF (reference sequence).

This clonotype was seen a handful of times. The V and J genes are TRBV20-1 and TRBJ1-1; D may be TRBD1 (6 bases). The V end lost 0 bases, the J end lost 2 bases, and 10 bases lay between the germline ends. CDR1 and CDR2 from the germline V gene are DFQATT and SNEGSKA (reference sequence). The CDR3 has 14 amino acids. CDR3 amino acids: CSAREGGPNTEAFF. DNA for the CDR3: TGCAGTGCTAGAGAGGGGGGGCCCAACACTGAAGCTTTCTTT.

The rearrangement joins TRBV20-1 to TRBJ2-1; 9 nucleotides align to TRBD2. Germline V gene sequence: CDR1 DFQATT, CDR2 SNEGSKA (reference sequence). The ends lost 4 bases at V and 4 bases at J; junction bases unmatched: 11. The length of the CDR3 is 16 residues. The CDR3 loop is CSATEQGSGSYNEQFF. CDR3 in DNA: TGCAGTGCTACAGAACAGGGTAGCGGGAGTTACAATGAGCAGTTCTTC.

This clonotype came up many times. The V and J genes are TRBV7-9 and TRBJ2-2; D remains ambiguous. Trimming shortened V by 3 bases and J by 4 bases, and 18 bases separated the two germline ends. CDR3 length equals 17 residues. The germline gives CDR1 SEHNR, CDR2 FQNEAQ (reference sequence). CDR3 DNA: TGTGCCAGCAGCTTCCCCCGTTCTAAACCGGGCACCGGGGAGCTGTTTTTT. It translates to CASSFPRSKPGTGELFF.

In DNA, the CDR3 is TGTGCCAGCAGTAAGACAGGGAGCACAGATACGCAGTATTTT. The encoded protein is CASSKTGSTDTQYF. The chain carries TRBV6-1 and TRBJ2-3, with 7 positions matching TRBD1. The CDR3 is made up of 14 amino acids. V shed 5 bases and J 0 bases; nucleotides not matched to a gene: 2. Germline CDR1 reads MNHNS; CDR2 reads SASEGT.

The chain carries TRBV4-2 and TRBJ2-7, with D possibly being TRBD1 (5 bases). Germline V gives CDR1 LGHNA, CDR2 YNFKEQ. This CDR3 is 15 amino acids long. Trimming shortened V by 4 bases and J by 3 bases, and 16 bases separated the two germline ends. The CDR3 spells CASSPSRAKGYEQYF. Written as DNA, the CDR3 is TGTGCCAGCAGCCCGTCCAGGGCCAAAGGCTACGAGCAGTACTTC.

This clonotype was seen a few times. V gene TRBV7-2 combines with J gene TRBJ2-3, with 7 bases fitting TRBD1. Germline V CDR1 and CDR2: SGHTA, FQGNSA. The CDR3 sequence is 15 residues long. Trimming at V came to 3 bases and at J to 2 bases, leaving 5 bases not matched to a gene. The CDR3 is CASSFGTVSTDTQYF. CDR3 sequence (DNA): TGTGCCAGCAGCTTTGGGACAGTTTCCACAGATACGCAGTATTTT.

This clonotype has more than one count but fewer than ten. The chain employs TRBV15 and TRBJ2-1; D is possibly TRBD2 (6 bases). The V and J ends lost 0 bases and 5 bases respectively, with 8 bases between them. The CDR3 sequence is 14 residues long. The V gene's germline CDR1 is LNHNV and CDR2 YYDKDF (reference sequence). The CDR3 DNA sequence: TGTGCCACCAGCAGAGATGGGGGGAACAATGAGCAGTTCTTC. Protein product: CATSRDGGNNEQFF. Complete variable domain (other parts from reference TRBV15 and TRBJ2-1): DAMVIQNPRYQVTQFGKPVTLSCSQTLNHNVMYWYQQKSSQAPKLLFHYYDKDFNNEADTPDNFQSRRPNTSFCFLDIRSPGLGDTAMYLCATSRDGGNNEQFFGPGTRLTVL.

This clonotype was observed a few times. The chain couples TRBV6-2 or TRBV6-3 to TRBJ2-5; D uncertain. CDR1 is MNHEY, CDR2 SVGEGT, per germline. The CDR3 is 14 amino acids. Trimming cost V 5 bases and J 3 bases, with 13 bases left between them. The CDR3 nucleotides are TGTGCCAGCAGTAAATTTTCCGCGGAAGAGACCCAGTACTTC. It translates to CASSKFSAEETQYF.

This clonotype has just a few counts. The chain links TRBV6-5 to TRBJ1-1; TRBD1 matches 9 bases. Germline V CDR1 and CDR2: MNHEY, SVGAGI. Germline trimming cut 0 bases from V and 8 bases from J; bases unmatched to any gene: 1. This CDR3 comprises 13 residues. The CDR3: CASSYSGTGEAFF. The DNA of the CDR3 is TGTGCCAGCAGTTACTCGGGGACAGGGGAAGCTTTCTTT.

This chain joins TRBV10-3 and TRBJ2-6; no firm D call. This CDR3 contains 15 residues. V was shortened by 1 base and J by 3 bases, with 7 bases between the two germline ends. Germline CDR1 reads ENHRY; CDR2 reads SYGVKD. CDR3 DNA: TGTGCCATCAGTGAGTTCTGGCGTGGGGCCAACGTCCTGACTTTC. Its translation is CAISEFWRGANVLTF.

A few counts support this clonotype. The chain links TRBV20-1 to TRBJ2-3; weak D call: TRBD1 (5 bases). This CDR3 has 12 residues. CDR1 and CDR2 (germline): DFQATT, SNEGSKA (reference sequence). V was cut by 2 bases and J by 9 bases, with 12 bases left in between. CDR3 DNA sequence: TGCAGTGCTAGATTAGGGGCAGGCACGCAGTATTTT. As protein: CSARLGAGTQYF.

This clonotype was observed many times. The chain employs TRBV28 and TRBJ2-3; D is ambiguous. The V gene's germline CDR1 is MDHEN and CDR2 SYDVKM. The CDR3 extends over 15 amino acids. The V and J ends lost 1 base and 0 bases respectively, with 8 bases between them. The CDR3 DNA follows: TGTGCCAGCAGTTTATATGCTAGTAGCACAGATACGCAGTATTTT. This sequence encodes CASSLYASSTDTQYF.

This clonotype showed up just a few times. The CDR3 DNA sequence: TGTGCCAGCAAAGTGAGGGCCCAAGAGACCCAGTACTTC. It yields the protein CASKVRAQETQYF. The chain couples TRBV7-9 to TRBJ2-5; D perhaps matches TRBD2 (5 bases). V dropped 7 bases and J dropped 1 base, with 10 bases sitting between them. The CDR3 loop spans 13 amino acids. Looked up from germline, CDR1 is SEHNR and CDR2 is FQNEAQ (reference sequence).

This sequence joins TRBV28 and TRBJ2-7, with D possibly matching TRBD1 (6 bases). The germline gives CDR1 MDHEN, CDR2 SYDVKM. The CDR3 contains 14 residues. Trimming took off 5 bases at V and 0 bases at J, with 11 bases between the two ends. The CDR3 sequence: CASSKPGHSYEQYF. In nucleotides, the CDR3 is TGTGCCAGCAGTAAACCGGGACACTCCTACGAGCAGTACTTC.